One and the same sample provided the 25 T cell receptor beta chains below, sequenced in a study of cytomegalovirus exposure and HLA in healthy donors. PCR amplification relied on 60 Vbeta primers (plus 13 Jbeta primers). Data came from immunoSEQ multiplex PCR; TCRdb stores just in-frame clones and leaves some out. This table holds about 65,000 clones, roughly 60% found once. The specimen was PBMCs. The receptors here all came from a man aged 25-45 years in good health and CMV-seronegative.

The chain combines TRBV7-2 with TRBJ2-5, with 14 bases fitting TRBD2. Germline V gene data show CDR1 as SGHTA and CDR2 as FQGNSA. This CDR3 is built from 17 residues. J lost 0 bases, V lost 5 bases, and 5 bases had no gene match. As DNA, the CDR3 is TGTGCCAGCAGCACGGGACTAGCGGGGGTGAACCAAGAGACCCAGTACTTC. Translated: CASSTGLAGVNQETQYF.

The chain uses TRBV6-1 and TRBJ1-1; no clear D gene. The V gene's germline CDR1 is MNHNS and CDR2 SASEGT. This CDR3 has 13 residues. V was shortened by 7 bases and J by 0 bases, with 9 bases between the two germline ends. The CDR3 DNA follows: TGTGCCAGCATGCCTTCAGTGAACACTGAAGCTTTCTTT. Encoded protein: CASMPSVNTEAFF.

This sequence joins TRBV6-4 and TRBJ2-1; 7 bases match TRBD2. After removal of 1 base from V and 5 bases from J, the junction contained 2 bases not matched to a gene. Looked up from germline, CDR1 is MRHNA and CDR2 is SNTAGT. The CDR3 totals 14 residues. The CDR3 is CASSDWGGNNEQFF. Here the CDR3 DNA reads TGTGCCAGCAGTGACTGGGGAGGGAACAATGAGCAGTTCTTC.

The chain links TRBV5-4 to TRBJ1-6; D remains unclear. Between the trimmed V and J ends, which lost 1 base and 5 bases, there was a span of 7 bases. CDR3 length equals 14 residues. In germline, CDR1 is SGHNT, CDR2 YYREEE (reference sequence). DNA of the CDR3: TGTGCCAGCAGCTTGTTAGGAGATAATTCACCCCTCCACTTT. Its protein product is CASSLLGDNSPLHF.

The rearrangement links TRBV7-9 to TRBJ1-1; 7 bases map to TRBD1. The CDR3 loop spans 12 amino acids. Germline-derived CDR1 and CDR2 are SEHNR and FQNEAQ (reference sequence). Trimming took 5 bases from V and 8 from J; bases not matched to a gene: 5. The CDR3 reads CASSTGTAEAFF. The CDR3 DNA follows: TGTGCCAGCAGCACCGGGACAGCCGAAGCTTTCTTT.

In its sample, this clone was seen once. The chain joins TRBV5-1 to TRBJ2-5; a weak D match, TRBD2 (5 bases). CDR1 is SGHRS and CDR2 is YFSETQ in the germline V gene. This CDR3 spans 14 amino acids. V was trimmed by 7 bases and J by 5 bases, leaving 18 bases between them. Here the CDR3 DNA reads TGCGCCAGCTCGCCTGGCGGACTTGGGGAGACCCAGTACTTC. The encoded protein is CASSPGGLGETQYF.

This sequence joins TRBV5-6 and TRBJ2-2; no clear D. The CDR3 covers 12 residues. Looked up from germline, CDR1 is SGHDT and CDR2 is YYEEEE. Trimming removed 4 bases from V and 6 bases from J, with 7 bases in between. The CDR3 is CASSLLSGELFF. The CDR3 nucleotides read TGTGCCAGCAGCCTCCTTTCCGGGGAGCTGTTTTTT.

V and J are TRBV5-8 and TRBJ2-2, with D possibly TRBD1 on 6 matching bases. The CDR3 covers 17 residues. Germline CDR1 and CDR2: SGHTS and YDEGEE. V was clipped by 3 bases and J by 6 bases, with 21 bases between them. Written as DNA, the CDR3 is TGTGCCAGCAGCTACAGAAGACAGGCCGGTTTGGCCGGGGAGCTGTTTTTT. Amino acids: CASSYRRQAGLAGELFF.

The genes are TRBV6-4 and TRBJ2-1; 9 bases line up with TRBD2. Germline CDR1 MRHNA, CDR2 SNTAGT. The CDR3 is made up of 17 amino acids. V was pared by 9 bases and J by 0 bases, with 12 bases of the junction left unmatched. CDR3: CARGFERGVSSYNEQFF. The CDR3 bases are TGTGCCAGGGGGTTCGAGCGGGGGGTTAGCTCCTACAATGAGCAGTTCTTC.

The chain recombines TRBV6-1 with TRBJ1-6; TRBD1 is a possible D gene (5 bases). The CDR3 runs 13 residues. Trimming shortened V by 3 bases and J by 5 bases, and 5 bases separated the two germline ends. The germline CDR1 and CDR2 sequences are MNHNS and SASEGT. The CDR3 here is CASSDRDNSPLHF. The CDR3 DNA sequence: TGTGCCAGCAGTGACAGGGATAATTCACCCCTCCACTTT.

V is TRBV14 and J is TRBJ1-1, with TRBD1 identical over 9 bases. Germline V lookup: CDR1 SGHDN, CDR2 FVKESK. Trimming took 4 bases from V and 5 from J; bases not matched to a gene: 8. This CDR3 is 15 amino acids long. The CDR3: CASSLWTGVRTEAFF. The CDR3 DNA follows: TGTGCCAGCAGCCTGTGGACAGGGGTAAGGACTGAAGCTTTCTTT.

This clone was counted a few times. The chain uses TRBV6-1 and TRBJ2-1; 9 nucleotides align to TRBD2. The CDR3 has 17 residues. Germline values: CDR1 MNHNS, CDR2 SASEGT. The V segment lost 4 bases and the J segment 0 bases; nucleotides outside the gene matches: 7. The CDR3 bases are TGTGCCAGCAGTGGTAGTAGCGGGGGACCCTCCTACAATGAGCAGTTCTTC. It specifies CASSGSSGGPSYNEQFF.

The CDR3: CSVGLGSFPPETQYF. The CDR3 DNA follows: TGCAGCGTTGGCTTGGGCTCATTCCCCCCAGAGACCCAGTACTTC. The chain combines TRBV29-1 with TRBJ2-5; D is uncertain. The CDR3 has 15 residues. Per germline, CDR1 SQVTM and CDR2 ANQGSEA. With 4 bases removed from V and 4 bases from J, the gap between germline ends came to 19 bases.

The chain couples TRBV7-9 to TRBJ2-2, with 7 bases lining up with TRBD2. Germline V gives CDR1 SEHNR, CDR2 FQNEAQ (reference sequence). J gave up 0 bases and V 10 bases, and 8 bases lay outside the gene matches. The CDR3 contains 15 residues. CDR3 region: CATGPSGANTGELFF. CDR3 DNA sequence: TGTGCCACGGGGCCCAGCGGGGCGAACACCGGGGAGCTGTTTTTT. Variable domain in full (rest from reference TRBV7-9 and TRBJ2-2): DTGVSQNPRHKITKRGQNVTFRCDPISEHNRLYWYRQTLGQGPEFLTYFQNEAQLEKSRLLSDRFSAERPKGSFSTLEIQRTEQGDSAMYLCATGPSGANTGELFFGEGSRLTVL.

V is TRBV4-2 and J is TRBJ2-3, with TRBD2 identical over 7 bases. Germline V CDR1 and CDR2: LGHNA, YNFKEQ. The CDR3 covers 15 residues. The V segment lost 1 base and the J segment 1 base; nucleotides outside the gene matches: 2. CDR3 coding DNA: TGTGCCAGCAGCCAAGTAACTAGCGGCACAGATACGCAGTATTTT. Translation: CASSQVTSGTDTQYF.

J is TRBJ1-2 and V is TRBV30; TRBD1 aligns across 9 bases. Unmatched junction bases numbered 9, after V lost 8 bases and J lost 8 bases. Germline lookup yields CDR1 GTSNPN and CDR2 SVGIG (reference sequence). This CDR3 is built from 12 residues. The CDR3 DNA reads as TGTGCCGGACTCCGGGACAGGGTGGGCTACACCTTC. Its protein product is CAGLRDRVGYTF.

This clone qualifies as medium-sized. The chain combines TRBV29-1 with TRBJ2-2; TRBD1 agrees at 7 bases. Trimming at V came to 7 bases and at J to 6 bases, leaving 5 bases not matched to a gene. The CDR3 consists of 12 residues. Germline CDR1 is SQVTM and CDR2 is ANQGSEA. The CDR3 nucleotides read TGCAGCGCTCGGACAGGACCCGGGGAGCTGTTTTTT. This codes for CSARTGPGELFF.

CDR3 in DNA: TGCGCCAGCAGCTTGTCTACAGCAGAGAACACTGAAGCTTTCTTT. It specifies CASSLSTAENTEAFF. The V gene is TRBV5-1, the J gene TRBJ1-1; the D is unclear. Germline CDR1 SGHRS, CDR2 YFSETQ. CDR3 length: 15 residues. V lost 1 base and J 1 base, leaving 11 bases between the germline ends.

This clone occurred a few times. Different DNA sequences within this sample yield the same CDR3. This chain links TRBV6-5 with TRBJ1-2, with D perhaps matching TRBD1 (6 bases). CDR1 is MNHEY, CDR2 SVGAGI, per germline. The CDR3 has 12 amino acids. V lost 6 bases and J lost 8, with 13 bases in between. The chain's CDR3 is CASRQGIRGYTF. In DNA, the CDR3 is TGTGCCAGCAGACAGGGTATAAGGGGCTACACCTTC.

The chain links TRBV15 to TRBJ1-3; no firm D call. The V gene's germline CDR1 is LNHNV and CDR2 YYDKDF (reference sequence). The CDR3 totals 19 residues. V was clipped by 0 bases and J by 3 bases, with 21 bases between them. The CDR3 protein is CATSREYPETGGGGNTIYF. The CDR3 bases are TGTGCCACCAGCAGAGAGTACCCGGAAACGGGTGGTGGTGGAAACACCATATATTTT.

This clone was detected once. The chain has TRBV6-4 and TRBJ1-4, with D possibly being TRBD1 (6 bases). Germline-derived CDR1 and CDR2 are MRHNA and SNTAGT. The CDR3 is 16 amino acids. Between the trimmed V and J ends, which lost 5 bases and 3 bases, there was a span of 16 bases. The CDR3: CASSRTARMPNEKLFF. In DNA form, the CDR3 reads TGTGCCAGCAGTCGGACAGCCAGAATGCCTAATGAAAAACTGTTTTTT.

V is TRBV19 and J is TRBJ2-5; TRBD1 aligns across 7 bases. The CDR3 is made up of 13 amino acids. Per the germline V gene, CDR1 is LNHDA and CDR2 is SQIVND (reference sequence). Losses at the gene ends were 5 bases for V and 2 bases for J; bases not matched to a gene: 2. As DNA, the CDR3 is TGTGCCAGTAGTTCGACAGGGCAAGAGACCCAGTACTTC. It translates to CASSSTGQETQYF.

The chain has TRBV30 and TRBJ2-7; weak D call: TRBD1 (6 bases). CDR3 length: 14 residues. Germline CDR1 reads GTSNPN; CDR2 reads SVGIG (reference sequence). V lost 1 base and J lost 2, with 12 bases in between. CDR3 coding DNA: TGTGCCTGGAGTGAGGGGGTTTACCCCTACGAGCAGTACTTC. Translation gives CAWSEGVYPYEQYF.

This clone came up a few times. CDR3 amino acids: CASSPITGENGYTF. The CDR3 DNA is TGTGCCAGCAGCCCGATAACAGGGGAGAATGGCTACACCTTC. The chain couples TRBV5-6 to TRBJ1-2; 7 bases align to TRBD1. CDR1 and CDR2 from the germline V gene are SGHDT and YYEEEE. The trim removed 4 bases at V and 6 bases at J, leaving 9 bases unmatched. CDR3 length: 14 amino acids.

The chain joins TRBV18 to TRBJ1-5; 7 nucleotides line up with TRBD1. Per germline, CDR1 KGHSH and CDR2 LQKENI. The J segment lost 3 bases and the V segment lost 4 bases, leaving 3 bases of the junction unmatched. The CDR3 covers 14 residues. In nucleotides, the CDR3 is TGTGCCAGCTCACAGGGGGCGGTCAATCAGCCCCAGCATTTT. Its translation is CASSQGAVNQPQHF. Filled out from reference TRBV18 and TRBJ1-5, the complete variable domain reads NAGVMQNPRHLVRRRGQEARLRCSPMKGHSHVYWYRQLPEEGLKFMVYLQKENIIDESGMPKERFSAEFPKEGPSILRIQQVVRGDSAAYFCASSQGAVNQPQHFGDGTRLSIL.